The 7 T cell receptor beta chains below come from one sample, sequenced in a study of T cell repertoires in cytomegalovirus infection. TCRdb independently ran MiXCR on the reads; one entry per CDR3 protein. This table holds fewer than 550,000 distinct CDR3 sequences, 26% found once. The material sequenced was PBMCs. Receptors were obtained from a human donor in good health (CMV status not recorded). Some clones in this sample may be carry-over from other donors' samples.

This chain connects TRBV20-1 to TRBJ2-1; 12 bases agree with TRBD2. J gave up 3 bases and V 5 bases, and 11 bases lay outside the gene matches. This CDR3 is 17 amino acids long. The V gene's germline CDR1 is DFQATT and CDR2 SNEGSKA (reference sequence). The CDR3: CSAEDLAGGPNYNEQFF. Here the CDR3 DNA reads TGCAGTGCTGAGGACCTAGCGGGAGGGCCGAACTACAATGAGCAGTTCTTC.

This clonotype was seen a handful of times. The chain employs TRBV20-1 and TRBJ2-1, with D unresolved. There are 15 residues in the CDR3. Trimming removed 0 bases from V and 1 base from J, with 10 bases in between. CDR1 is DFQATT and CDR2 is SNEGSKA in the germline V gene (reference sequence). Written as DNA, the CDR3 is TGCAGTGCTAGAGATCTGCTATTTTCCTACAATGAGCAGTTCTTC. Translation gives CSARDLLFSYNEQFF.

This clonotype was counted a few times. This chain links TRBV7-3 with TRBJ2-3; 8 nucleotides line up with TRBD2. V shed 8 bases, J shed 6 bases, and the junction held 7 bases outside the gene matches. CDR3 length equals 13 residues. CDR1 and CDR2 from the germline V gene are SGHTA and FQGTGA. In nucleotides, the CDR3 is TGTGCCAGCGGGCGGGGGGACGTCGATACGCAGTATTTT. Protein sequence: CASGRGDVDTQYF.

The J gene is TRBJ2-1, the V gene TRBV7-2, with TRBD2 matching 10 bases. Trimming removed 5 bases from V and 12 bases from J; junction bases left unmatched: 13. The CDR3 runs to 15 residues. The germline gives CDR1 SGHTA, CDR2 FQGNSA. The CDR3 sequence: CASSPGLASQGGQFF. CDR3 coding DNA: TGTGCCAGCAGCCCGGGACTAGCGTCTCAGGGGGGGCAGTTCTTC.

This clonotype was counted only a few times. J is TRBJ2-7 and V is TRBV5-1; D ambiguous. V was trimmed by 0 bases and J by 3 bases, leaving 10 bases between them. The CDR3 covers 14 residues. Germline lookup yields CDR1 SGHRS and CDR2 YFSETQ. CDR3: CASSLAGTNYEQYF. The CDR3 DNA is TGCGCCAGCAGCTTGGCAGGAACAAACTACGAGCAGTACTTC. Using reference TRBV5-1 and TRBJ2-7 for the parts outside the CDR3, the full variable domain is KAGVTQTPRYLIKTRGQQVTLSCSPISGHRSVSWYQQTPGQGLQFLFEYFSETQRNKGNFPGRFSGRQFSNSRSEMNVSTLELGDSALYLCASSLAGTNYEQYFGPGTRLTVT.

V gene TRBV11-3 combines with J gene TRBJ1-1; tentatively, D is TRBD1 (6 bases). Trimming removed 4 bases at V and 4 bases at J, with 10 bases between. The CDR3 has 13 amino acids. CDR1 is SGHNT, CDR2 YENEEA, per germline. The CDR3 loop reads CASSSDSGTEAFF. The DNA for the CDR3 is TGTGCCAGCAGCTCGGACAGTGGCACTGAAGCTTTCTTT.

CDR3 protein: CASSQVAGENNEQFF. CDR3 DNA sequence: TGCGCCAGCAGCCAAGTCGCGGGAGAGAACAATGAGCAGTTCTTC. The chain has TRBV4-1 and TRBJ2-1, with TRBD2 matching over 7 bases. Germline V lookup: CDR1 MGHRA, CDR2 YSYEKL. V was pared by 1 base and J by 5 bases, with 5 bases of the junction left unmatched. The CDR3 totals 15 residues.